Each of the 23 T cell receptor beta chains below was sequenced from the same sample in a study of T cell repertoires in cytomegalovirus infection (dated 2019 in TCRdb). Sequencing relied on an Illumina HiSeq 1500. TCRdb reran the public reads through fastp at Q25 and MiXCR, keeping productive beta chains. Rows are unified per CDR3 protein, each entry keeping the most common DNA and genes. The sample table contains some 200,000 distinct CDR3 sequences; only one count was recorded for approximately 9.7% of them. The top ten hold about 4.6% of the sample. Sequencing was done on a sample of PBMCs. Receptor source: a human donor in good health (CMV status not recorded). Some clones in this sample may be carry-over from other donors' samples.

The sample holds a few counts of this clonotype. The chain combines TRBV20-1 with TRBJ2-7; D gene uncertain. This CDR3 spans 11 amino acids. The V and J ends lost 2 bases and 3 bases respectively, with 5 bases between them. The germline gives CDR1 DFQATT, CDR2 SNEGSKA (reference sequence). CDR3 in DNA: TGCAGTGCTAGACTACTCTACGAGCAGTACTTC. It translates to CSARLLYEQYF.

The chain carries TRBV11-2 and TRBJ2-5, with 12 nucleotides matching TRBD1. J lost 5 bases, V lost 5 bases, and 9 bases had no gene match. This CDR3 region has 16 residues. The germline V gene has CDR1 SGHAT and CDR2 FQNNGV. As DNA, the CDR3 is TGTGCCAGCAGCCATTTGGGGACAGGGGGCGGGGAGACCCAGTACTTC. Translation gives CASSHLGTGGGETQYF.

This clonotype was detected ten times or more. This chain links TRBV20-1 with TRBJ2-3, with D tentatively TRBD2 (6 bases). The CDR3 consists of 16 residues. The V gene's germline CDR1 is DFQATT and CDR2 SNEGSKA (reference sequence). V dropped 0 bases and J dropped 4 bases, with 17 bases sitting between them. CDR3 sequence reads: CSARDLTGVRADTQYF. The CDR3 nucleotides are TGCAGTGCTAGAGATCTTACGGGAGTAAGGGCAGATACGCAGTATTTT.

This clonotype appeared many times. The chain is built from TRBV7-2 and TRBJ2-3; perhaps TRBD1 as D (6 bases). This CDR3 spans 15 amino acids. Looked up from germline, CDR1 is SGHTA and CDR2 is FQGNSA. Trimming removed 5 bases from V and 6 bases from J, with 18 bases in between. The CDR3 DNA reads TGTGCCAGCAGCGTACTTCAGGGGTCTGTTGATACGCAGTATTTT. Translation: CASSVLQGSVDTQYF. Full variable domain (outside the CDR3, taken from reference TRBV7-2 and TRBJ2-3): GAGVSQSPSNKVTEKGKDVELRCDPISGHTALYWYRQSLGQGLEFLIYFQGNSAPDKSGLPSDRFSAERTGGSVSTLTIQRTQQEDSAVYLCASSVLQGSVDTQYFGPGTRLTVL.

CDR3 sequence: CASSLAEPYNEQFF. DNA of the CDR3: TGTGCCAGCAGTTTGGCGGAACCCTACAATGAGCAGTTCTTC. The genes are TRBV27 and TRBJ2-1; D gene ambiguous. The CDR3 is made up of 14 amino acids. Deletions cut 3 bases from V and 2 bases from J, with 8 bases between. Germline loops: CDR1 MNHEY, CDR2 SMNVEV (reference sequence).

This clonotype was picked up many times. This chain connects TRBV11-2 to TRBJ1-6, with TRBD1 matching 8 bases. The V and J ends lost 4 bases and 6 bases, in that order; junction bases with no gene match: 5. CDR3 length: 15 residues. Germline CDR1 and CDR2: SGHAT and FQNNGV. CDR3 coding DNA: TGTGCCAGCAGCTCAAGACAGGGGACTAATTCACCCCTCCACTTT. Translated: CASSSRQGTNSPLHF.

This clonotype was seen many times. V is TRBV12-3 or TRBV12-4 and J is TRBJ1-2, with D tentatively TRBD1 (5 bases). The CDR3 is 13 residues long. V was shortened by 5 bases and J by 7 bases, with 14 bases between the two germline ends. The CDR3 region has the DNA TGTGCCAGCAGTCTTAACGGGGCGACTGGCTACACCTTC. Protein sequence: CASSLNGATGYTF.

In its sample, this clonotype ranks as medium-sized. Germline is not matched at one junction end, which may reflect a read error. The chain carries TRBV4-3 and TRBJ1-2; no clear D gene. Germline-derived CDR1 and CDR2 are LGHNA and YSLEER. The CDR3 runs to 15 residues. CDR3 sequence (DNA): TGCGCCAGCAGCGAAGATATAGACGTTAACTATGGCTACACCTTC. It yields the protein CASSEDIDVNYGYTF.

This clonotype was found many times. In nucleotides, the CDR3 is TGTGCCAGCAGTTTATCCGCCGGTAGCAATGAGCAGTTCTTC. It codes for CASSLSAGSNEQFF. The chain couples TRBV12-3 or TRBV12-4 to TRBJ2-1; D ambiguous. Trimming pared 2 bases from V and 6 bases from J, leaving 11 bases between. The CDR3 has 14 amino acids.

V usage is TRBV29-1 and J usage is TRBJ2-3; 15 positions match TRBD2. CDR3 length: 16 residues. Losses at the gene ends were 6 bases for V and 1 base for J; bases not matched to a gene: 5. CDR1 is SQVTM, CDR2 ANQGSEA, per germline. CDR3 in amino acids: CSVGTSGRTGTDTQYF. The CDR3 DNA reads TGCAGCGTGGGGACTAGCGGGAGGACGGGCACAGATACGCAGTATTTT.

This clonotype has more than one count but fewer than ten. CDR3 DNA: TGTGCCAGCAGTCCCGCCGGCGGGTATGAGCAGTTCTTC. Encoded protein: CASSPAGGYEQFF. The rearrangement joins TRBV28 to TRBJ2-1; maybe TRBD2 (5 bases). In germline, CDR1 is MDHEN, CDR2 SYDVKM. Trimming shortened V by 5 bases and J by 8 bases, and 13 bases separated the two germline ends. This CDR3 is 13 amino acids long.

This clonotype was observed many times. The chain is built from TRBV28 and TRBJ1-2, with unresolved D. V was trimmed by 4 bases and J by 8 bases, leaving 14 bases between them. Germline CDR1 MDHEN, CDR2 SYDVKM. The CDR3 length is 13 residues. CDR3 loop: CASSSLTDRGYTF. The DNA for the CDR3 is TGTGCCAGCAGTTCACTGACGGACCGGGGCTACACCTTC.

V gene TRBV20-1 combines with J gene TRBJ2-5, with TRBD2 matching over 11 bases. The junction had 1 base not matched to a gene; V was cut back by 5 bases and J by 5 bases. Germline assignment: CDR1 DFQATT and CDR2 SNEGSKA (reference sequence). CDR3 length equals 12 residues. Written as DNA, the CDR3 is TGCAGTGCTTCTAGCGGGAGGGAGACCCAGTACTTC. It specifies CSASSGRETQYF.

This clonotype was counted between two and nine times. The chain couples TRBV5-4 to TRBJ2-7; D may be TRBD1 (5 bases). Germline-derived CDR1 and CDR2 are SGHNT and YYREEE (reference sequence). V was pared by 9 bases and J by 5 bases, with 15 bases between. There are 12 residues in the CDR3. CDR3 sequence (DNA): TGTGCCACCCGCAGGGCCGATCACGAGCAGTACTTC. Encoded protein: CATRRADHEQYF.

This clonotype occurred many times. J is TRBJ1-2 and V is TRBV5-1; D is unclear. V lost 4 bases, J lost 8 bases, and 15 bases lay in between. Germline lookup yields CDR1 SGHRS and CDR2 YFSETQ. The CDR3 runs 13 residues. CDR3 region: CASSHDLQQGYTF. Written as DNA, the CDR3 is TGCGCCAGCAGCCACGACCTACAGCAAGGCTACACCTTC.

This clonotype was counted between two and nine times. This sequence joins TRBV7-3 and TRBJ2-1; the match to TRBD2 covers 9 bases. The J segment lost 7 bases and the V segment lost 10 bases, leaving 8 bases of the junction unmatched. CDR3 size: 13 residues. Germline CDR1 is SGHTA and CDR2 is FQGTGA. CDR3 nucleotides: TGTGCCACCACCGAGCTAGCGGGAAATGAGCAGTTCTTC. It specifies CATTELAGNEQFF.

This clonotype was detected many times. The chain uses TRBV5-6 and TRBJ1-1, with D tentatively TRBD1 (6 bases). This CDR3 contains 17 residues. Trimming took 1 base from V and 4 from J, leaving 20 bases between them. Germline CDR1 and CDR2: SGHDT and YYEEEE. CDR3 in DNA: TGTGCCAGCAGCTTGAACCGGAGACAGGTCGGGAGCACTGAAGCTTTCTTT. As protein: CASSLNRRQVGSTEAFF.

The gene calls are TRBV4-3 and TRBJ2-2; tentative D call: TRBD1 (5 bases). V lost 0 bases and J lost 7, with 12 bases in between. Germline loops: CDR1 LGHNA, CDR2 YSLEER. This CDR3 has 15 amino acids. This chain's CDR3 is CASSQDRGFSGELFF. CDR3 coding DNA: TGCGCCAGCAGCCAAGATAGGGGATTCAGCGGGGAGCTGTTTTTT.

This chain joins TRBV4-3 and TRBJ2-3; 10 bases map to TRBD2. V lost 4 bases, J lost 6 bases, and 7 bases stayed unmatched. Germline-derived CDR1 and CDR2 are LGHNA and YSLEER. CDR3 length: 15 amino acids. The CDR3 DNA is TGCGCCAGCAGCCGGGGGACTAGCGAGTCGGATACGCAGTATTTT. Its translation: CASSRGTSESDTQYF.

The sample holds many counts of this clonotype. The chain recombines TRBV10-3 with TRBJ2-5; 9 positions match TRBD1. The CDR3 is 15 residues long. Trimming took 0 bases from V and 3 from J; bases not matched to a gene: 2. The V gene's germline CDR1 is ENHRY and CDR2 SYGVKD. CDR3 coding DNA: TGTGCCATCAGTGAGTCGGGACAGGGTAAAGAGACCCAGTACTTC. Translation: CAISESGQGKETQYF.

V usage is TRBV3-1 and J usage is TRBJ1-2, with unresolved D. Looked up from germline, CDR1 is LGHDT and CDR2 is YNNKEL (reference sequence). The CDR3 runs to 16 residues. Trimming stripped 1 base from V and 4 bases from J, with 16 bases between. CDR3 region: CASSQGPIGTFYGYTF. In DNA form, the CDR3 reads TGTGCCAGCAGCCAAGGCCCAATCGGAACATTCTATGGCTACACCTTC.

On this clonotype itself: Germline is not matched at one junction end, which may reflect a read error. The genes are TRBV5-6 and TRBJ2-5; D call uncertain. The CDR3 length is 15 residues. Germline values: CDR1 SGHDT, CDR2 YYEEEE. CDR3 loop: CASSLALQLQESQYF. CDR3 DNA: TGTGCCAGCAGCTTGGCCTTACAGCTTCAAGAGTCCCAGTACTTC.

This clonotype was counted at least ten times. This chain links TRBV19 with TRBJ2-1, with 12 nucleotides matching TRBD2. The CDR3 is made up of 15 amino acids. J was trimmed by 4 bases and V by 6 bases; bases with no gene match: 4. From germline, CDR1 is LNHDA and CDR2 SQIVND (reference sequence). The CDR3 is CASSPLAGGYNEQFF. The CDR3 DNA reads as TGTGCCAGTAGCCCACTAGCGGGGGGTTACAATGAGCAGTTCTTC.